These 11 T cell receptor beta chains were all obtained from the same sample, sequenced in a study of blood T cell repertoires in COVID-19. Produced via immunoSEQ multiplex PCR; TCRdb's table is partial and in-frame only. The sample includes about 210,000 clones, approximately 87% of them seen just once. What was sequenced was peripheral blood. All receptors derive from a man aged 60 to 75 who had recovered from COVID-19.

The chain carries TRBV6-5 and TRBJ1-2; a weak D match, TRBD1 (6 bases). The V end lost 7 bases, the J end lost 4 bases, and 16 bases lay between the germline ends. The CDR3 contains 14 residues. The V gene's germline CDR1 is MNHEY and CDR2 SVGAGI. CDR3 region: CASKGGALPYGYTF. Written as DNA, the CDR3 is TGTGCCAGCAAGGGGGGGGCGCTTCCCTATGGCTACACCTTC.

This clone was seen a single time. The chain joins TRBV2 to TRBJ2-5, with a weak D call TRBD2 (7 bases). The CDR3 has 12 residues. Germline V CDR1 and CDR2: SNHLY, FYNNEI. With 6 bases removed from V and 6 bases from J, the gap between germline ends came to 11 bases. The CDR3: CASSGGTKTQYF. For the CDR3, the DNA is TGTGCCAGCAGCGGGGGGACAAAGACCCAGTACTTC.

The chain employs TRBV7-2 and TRBJ2-1, with 8 bases fitting TRBD1. There are 16 residues in the CDR3. Germline V gene lookup returns CDR1 SGHTA and CDR2 FQGNSA. V shed 1 base, J shed 6 bases, and the junction held 8 bases outside the gene matches. The CDR3 sequence: CASSLVGTGGANEQFF. CDR3 coding DNA: TGTGCCAGCAGCTTAGTGGGGACAGGAGGGGCCAATGAGCAGTTCTTC.

CDR3 loop: CASSLGREQYF. The CDR3 DNA is TGTGCCAGCAGTTTAGGGCGCGAGCAGTACTTC. V gene TRBV28 combines with J gene TRBJ2-7; no reliable D call. The V end was cut by 2 bases, the J end by 6 bases, with 5 bases between. This CDR3 contains 11 residues. Germline CDR1 is MDHEN and CDR2 is SYDVKM. The full variable domain, its missing parts supplied by reference TRBV28 and TRBJ2-7, is DVKVTQSSRYLVKRTGEKVFLECVQDMDHENMFWYRQDPGLGLRLIYFSYDVKMKEKGDIPEGYSVSREKKERFSLILESASTNQTSMYLCASSLGREQYFGPGTRLTVT.

The chain uses TRBV30 and TRBJ1-5; the D is unclear. Trimming shortened V by 3 bases and J by 5 bases, and 14 bases separated the two germline ends. The CDR3 sequence is 14 residues long. Germline CDR1 GTSNPN, CDR2 SVGIG (reference sequence). For the CDR3, the DNA is TGTGCCTGGAGCTCCGACATTTTAGATCAGCCCCAGCATTTT. Protein product: CAWSSDILDQPQHF.

The CDR3 is CASLFSGQFYGYTF. CDR3 nucleotide sequence: TGTGCCAGTCTTTTTTCCGGACAGTTCTATGGCTACACCTTC. The gene calls are TRBV6-5 and TRBJ1-2, with D maybe TRBD1 (6 bases). Germline CDR1 reads MNHEY; CDR2 reads SVGAGI. The V and J ends lost 9 bases and 4 bases respectively, with 18 bases between them. The CDR3 runs to 14 residues.

This chain joins TRBV5-5 and TRBJ2-7; D might be TRBD2 (6 bases). Germline V CDR1 and CDR2: SGHKS, YYEKEE (reference sequence). The length of the CDR3 is 14 residues. V lost 4 bases, J lost 3 bases, and 14 bases lay in between. Here the CDR3 DNA reads TGTGCCAGCAGCGTGACTAGTGCCGTCTACGAGCAGTACTTC. This codes for CASSVTSAVYEQYF.

The gene calls are TRBV3-1 (or the pseudogene TRBV3-2) and TRBJ1-5; D remains ambiguous. Germline loops: CDR1 LGHDT, CDR2 YNNKEL (reference sequence). V was cut by 1 base and J by 4 bases, with 17 bases left in between. This CDR3 spans 17 amino acids. The CDR3 protein is CASSQATPKGGNQPQHF. The CDR3 coding sequence is TGTGCCAGCAGCCAAGCTACTCCAAAAGGAGGGAATCAGCCCCAGCATTTT.

This clone was counted a single time. J is TRBJ2-7 and V is TRBV7-3; 8 bases map to TRBD2. The V gene's germline CDR1 is SGHTA and CDR2 FQGTGA. J gave up 4 bases and V 4 bases, and 18 bases lay outside the gene matches. The CDR3 is made up of 18 amino acids. CDR3 residues: CASSWGGRLAGQGYEQYF. As DNA, the CDR3 is TGTGCCAGCAGCTGGGGAGGGCGGCTAGCGGGCCAAGGATACGAGCAGTACTTC. Filled out from reference TRBV7-3 and TRBJ2-7, the complete variable domain reads GAGVSQTPSNKVTEKGKYVELRCDPISGHTALYWYRQSLGQGPEFLIYFQGTGAADDSGLPNDRFFAVRPEGSVSTLKIQRTERGDSAVYLCASSWGGRLAGQGYEQYFGPGTRLTVT.

This chain links TRBV28 with TRBJ1-2; 7 nucleotides line up with TRBD1. The CDR3 loop spans 16 amino acids. Germline CDR1 MDHEN, CDR2 SYDVKM. With V trimmed by 6 bases and J by 0 bases, 10 bases remained unmatched. CDR3 sequence (DNA): TGTGCCAGCAGCCCCCCCAGACAGGGAGCTAACTATGGCTACACCTTC. Amino acid sequence: CASSPPRQGANYGYTF.

This chain links TRBV4-2 with TRBJ1-5; D uncertain. V was pared by 1 base and J by 6 bases, with 4 bases between. From germline, CDR1 is LGHNA and CDR2 YNFKEQ. The CDR3 contains 12 residues. CDR3: CASSQVGQPQHF. The CDR3 DNA is TGTGCCAGCAGCCAAGTCGGTCAGCCCCAGCATTTT.